The clone carrying this T cell receptor (beta chain) was seen once. In germline, CDR1 is SGHRS, CDR2 YFSETQ. This CDR3 spans 14 amino acids. V shed 3 bases, J shed 3 bases, and the junction held 3 bases outside the gene matches. Assay used: immunoSEQ multiplex PCR; TCRdb lists only in-frame clones, some missing. The repertoire has 85,000 to 100,000 clones, approximately 95% of them found once; the top ten carry over 0.2%. The source of the sample is a study of technical replicates of blood from several donors. Sequencing was done on a sample of T cells isolated from PBMCs. This TCR was sampled from a human donor in good health. This sequence joins TRBV5-1 and TRBJ1-2, with 9 bases lining up with TRBD1. DNA for the CDR3: TGCGCCAGCAGCTCATGGACAGGGGACTATGGCTACACCTTC. Translated, it gives CASSSWTGDYGYTF.